A selection of T cell receptor beta chains follows, all from one sample in a study of T cell repertoires in cytomegalovirus infection. No antigen has been identified for these receptors. TCRdb processed the reads anew with MiXCR; each CDR3 protein has one entry. The table shows more than 75,000 distinct CDR3 sequences, with about 29% occurring only once. Source: CD8+ T cells from cultured PBMCs, taken from culture after CMV antigen stimulation. Receptors originate from a human donor in good health (CMV status not recorded). Some clones in this sample may be carry-over from other donors' samples. Both conserved end residues are part of each CDR3. D genes are given only for firm matches. Size is omitted from some rows. Given values are once, few, many or a class for expanded clones.

V gene,D gene,J gene,clone size,CDR3 length,CDR3 DNA,CDR3 protein
TRBV20-1,NA,TRBJ1-2,once,12,TGCAGTGCTACCGACAGTAGCTATGGCTACACCTTC,CSATDSSYGYTF
TRBV27,NA,TRBJ2-5,NA,13,TGTGCCAGCAGTTATGCCCGGAGCGGGACCCAGTACTTC,CASSYARSGTQYF
TRBV19,NA,TRBJ2-6,few,15,TGTGCCAGTAGTCATCAGGGGTCTCTCACCCACGTCCTGACTTTC,CASSHQGSLTHVLTF
TRBV19,NA,TRBJ1-1,NA,14,TGTGCCAGTACCCGCCGGGAATCGAACACTGAAGCTTTCTTT,CASTRRESNTEAFF
TRBV10-2,NA,TRBJ2-3,NA,14,TGCGCCAGCAGTGAGTCGACAGGTCTACATACGCAGTATTTT,CASSESTGLHTQYF
TRBV6-2/TRBV6-3,TRBD1,TRBJ2-1,few,13,TGTGCCAGCAGTTACGGACAGGTTCGGGAGCAGTTCTTC,CASSYGQVREQFF
TRBV10-2,TRBD2,TRBJ2-3,NA,17,TGCGCCAGCGGGCGGGAGTTAGCGGGGGGGTCAGTCGGTACGCAGTATTTT,CASGRELAGGSVGTQYF
TRBV7-8,NA,TRBJ1-1,many,14,TGTGCCAGCAGCTTAGCTGGGGTTAACACTGAAGCTTTCTTT,CASSLAGVNTEAFF
TRBV6-1,NA,TRBJ2-4,NA,15,TGTGCCAGCAGTCCCTTTAAAGCGGCCAAAAACATTCAGTACTTC,CASSPFKAAKNIQYF
TRBV7-6,NA,TRBJ1-2,many,15,TGTGCCAGCAGCCCGCCCCGATACCTTAACTATGGCTACACCTTC,CASSPPRYLNYGYTF
TRBV19,NA,TRBJ1-6,NA,14,TGTGCCAGTAGTATCGGGAGTGGTGGTTCACCCCTCCACTTT,CASSIGSGGSPLHF
TRBV7-9,NA,TRBJ1-1,NA,14,TGTGCCAGCAGCTTAGATTATGGGGACACTGAAGCTTTCTTT,CASSLDYGDTEAFF
TRBV18,TRBD1,TRBJ2-1,few,16,TGTGCCAGCTCACCTTCCGGGACAGGGGGCTACAATGAGCAGTTCTTC,CASSPSGTGGYNEQFF
TRBV7-9,TRBD1,TRBJ2-7,many,17,TGTGCCAGCAGCATTACCCCCGGGACAGGGGTTTCCTACGAGCAGTACTTC,CASSITPGTGVSYEQYF
TRBV28,TRBD1,TRBJ1-4,few,16,TGTGCCAGCAGTTTAGTGGCAGGGACAGATAATGAAAAACTGTTTTTT,CASSLVAGTDNEKLFF
TRBV6-5,NA,TRBJ1-5,few,15,TGTGCCAGCAGCCAAATAGGGTGGAGCAATCAGCCCCAGCATTTT,CASSQIGWSNQPQHF
TRBV6-1,TRBD1,TRBJ2-3,few,14,TGTGCCAGCAGTGGGACAGGTGGAGTGTATACGCAGTATTTT,CASSGTGGVYTQYF
TRBV4-1,NA,TRBJ2-7,NA,14,TGCGCCAGCAGCCAAGTAACTTCTAACTACGAGCAGTACTTC,CASSQVTSNYEQYF
TRBV20-1,TRBD1,TRBJ2-3,few,14,TGCAGTGCTAGGGACAGGGGAGGCACAGATACGCAGTATTTT,CSARDRGGTDTQYF
TRBV2,NA,TRBJ2-1,NA,15,TGTGCCAACGAGATTCCGGCGAAGTCCGGCAATGAGCAGTTCTTC,CANEIPAKSGNEQFF
TRBV24-1,TRBD1,TRBJ1-1,NA,16,TGTGCCACCAGTGACCCTTCTCGACAGGGAGACACTGAAGCTTTCTTT,CATSDPSRQGDTEAFF
TRBV6-5,TRBD2,TRBJ2-1,NA,17,TGTGCCAGCAGTCCTACTAGCGGGGGTCACAAAATCTATGAGCAGTTCTTC,CASSPTSGGHKIYEQFF
TRBV20-1,NA,TRBJ2-7,few,12,TGCAGTGCTAACAGGGAATCCTACGAGCAGTACTTC,CSANRESYEQYF
TRBV9,NA,TRBJ1-3,NA,14,TGTGCCAGCGAGGGCGGAGACTCTGGAAACACCATATATTTT,CASEGGDSGNTIYF
TRBV20-1,NA,TRBJ1-4,NA,14,TGCAGTGCCCGGAGGGGGTTTGGAGATGAAAAACTGTTTTTT,CSARRGFGDEKLFF
TRBV27,TRBD1,TRBJ2-2,NA,15,TGTGCCAGCTCAGTAACAGGGGGCAACACCGGGGAGCTGTTTTTT,CASSVTGGNTGELFF
TRBV7-2,NA,TRBJ2-1,many,14,TGTGCCAGCAGCTTAGCGGGCCTTGTGGATGAGCAGTTCTTC,CASSLAGLVDEQFF
TRBV10-3,NA,TRBJ1-2,NA,12,TGTGCCACCGAGGACGGCAACTATGGCTACACCTTC,CATEDGNYGYTF
TRBV7-8,TRBD2,TRBJ2-3,many,15,TGTGCCAGCAGCTTATTGGCGGGGGGCACAGATACGCAGTATTTT,CASSLLAGGTDTQYF
TRBV6-5,TRBD2,TRBJ2-3,NA,19,TGTGCCAGCAGTCCCAACCACGCCGGGACTAGCGCGAGCACAGATACGCAGTATTTT,CASSPNHAGTSASTDTQYF
TRBV4-1,NA,TRBJ1-1,NA,16,TGCGCCAGCAGCCAACTCCCCAGTCCCGAGGGGACTGAAGCTTTCTTT,CASSQLPSPEGTEAFF
TRBV7-2,TRBD1,TRBJ1-5,NA,15,TGTGCCAGCAGCTTGGACAGGGCCTTCAATCAGCCCCAGCATTTT,CASSLDRAFNQPQHF
TRBV10-3,TRBD2,TRBJ2-5,few,14,TGTGCCATCGGGGAGGACTCTAGCGGCGAGACCCAGTACTTC,CAIGEDSSGETQYF
TRBV19,NA,TRBJ1-2,few,11,TGTGCCAGTAGTGCCAAGGAGGGCTACACCTTC,CASSAKEGYTF
TRBV12-3/TRBV12-4,NA,TRBJ1-2,few,13,TGTGCCAGCAGTTTACCAGAACACTATGGCTACACCTTC,CASSLPEHYGYTF
TRBV27,NA,TRBJ2-7,few,16,TGTGCCAGCAGTTTACTGGGGGTTCAGAGCTCCTACGAGCAGTACTTC,CASSLLGVQSSYEQYF
TRBV12-3/TRBV12-4,NA,TRBJ2-1,few,15,TGTGCCAGCAGAGAAAGGGGGTTCTCCTACAATGAGCAGTTCTTC,CASRERGFSYNEQFF
TRBV12-3/TRBV12-4,NA,TRBJ1-1,NA,13,TGTGCCAGCAGCCCGGGTGGAACCACTGAAGCTTTCTTT,CASSPGGTTEAFF
TRBV2,NA,TRBJ1-1,NA,15,TGTGCCAGCAGTGAAGCTACCGCGATCTCCACTGAAGCTTTCTTT,CASSEATAISTEAFF
TRBV27,TRBD1,TRBJ2-1,NA,13,TGTGCCAGCAGTTCCTGGACAGGTGTCGAGCAGTTCTTC,CASSSWTGVEQFF
TRBV7-2,NA,TRBJ1-1,many,13,TGTGCCAGCAGCTTATTCACAGCCGTTGAAGCTTTCTTT,CASSLFTAVEAFF
TRBV7-9,NA,TRBJ2-1,few,16,TGTGCCAGCAGCTTAGCGACACCGGGGGCCTACAATGAGCAGTTCTTC,CASSLATPGAYNEQFF
TRBV27,NA,TRBJ2-3,few,15,TGTGCCAGCAGTCCGGGACTTGCTGGCTCAGATACGCAGTATTTT,CASSPGLAGSDTQYF
TRBV7-9,NA,TRBJ1-4,few,13,TGTGCCAGCAGCTTAATGGGGAGCGAAAAACTGTTTTTT,CASSLMGSEKLFF
TRBV6-5,NA,TRBJ1-1,few,14,TGTGCCAGCAGTTACTTTCAGAGTAACACTGAAGCTTTCTTT,CASSYFQSNTEAFF
TRBV4-1,NA,TRBJ2-2,few,15,TGCGCCAGCAGCCAAGAAGGGTCTGACACCGGGGAGCTGTTTTTT,CASSQEGSDTGELFF
TRBV11-1,NA,TRBJ1-1,NA,16,TGTGCCAGCAGCTTAGATTTTCGGGGTCTGAACACTGAAGCTTTCTTT,CASSLDFRGLNTEAFF
TRBV3-1,NA,TRBJ1-5,NA,14,TGTGCCAGCAGCCAAGCGGGGGGCAATCAGCCCCAGCATTTT,CASSQAGGNQPQHF
TRBV4-1,NA,TRBJ2-5,once,15,TGCGCCAGCATCTTCGGAGGGGGGCCAGGAGAGACCCAGTACTTC,CASIFGGGPGETQYF
TRBV4-1,NA,TRBJ1-1,NA,12,TGCGCCAGCAGCCAAGGTGTCACTGAAGCTTTCTTT,CASSQGVTEAFF
TRBV7-8,TRBD1,TRBJ2-3,few,15,TGTGCCAGCAGCTCCCGGGACAGGGATTTCGATACGCAGTATTTT,CASSSRDRDFDTQYF
TRBV28,NA,TRBJ2-7,few,13,TGTGCCAGCAGTTTGACGGGACATCACGAGCAGTACTTC,CASSLTGHHEQYF
TRBV7-8,TRBD1,TRBJ2-1,NA,16,TGTGCCAGCAAAATAATAACAGGGGGCGTCTACAATGAGCAGTTCTTC,CASKIITGGVYNEQFF
TRBV5-1,TRBD1,TRBJ1-2,NA,14,TGCGCCAGCAGCTCCGGGACAGGGGGCGATGGCTACACCTTC,CASSSGTGGDGYTF
TRBV6-1,TRBD1,TRBJ2-2,NA,16,TGTGCCAGCAGTCCCTTAGGGGGCCGCGAGAGGGGGGAGCTGTTTTTT,CASSPLGGRERGELFF
TRBV18,NA,TRBJ1-5,many,13,TGTGCCAGCTCACGCGAGGGTAACCAGCCCCAGCATTTT,CASSREGNQPQHF
TRBV12-3/TRBV12-4,NA,TRBJ1-2,many,15,TGTGCCAGCAGCCTGGGTGGGTCCGGCTATGGAGGCTACACCTTC,CASSLGGSGYGGYTF
TRBV7-2,TRBD2,TRBJ2-1,few,17,TGTGCCAGCAGCTTAGGAGAACTAGCGCCGTCCTACAATGAGCAGTTCTTC,CASSLGELAPSYNEQFF
TRBV7-6,NA,TRBJ2-1,many,15,TGTGCCAGCAGCTTAGCGCCTCAGGGGCCGGTTGAGCAGTTCTTC,CASSLAPQGPVEQFF
TRBV6-5,TRBD2,TRBJ2-7,NA,13,TGTGCCAGCAGTTATCTCGGGAGGCACGAGCAGTACTTC,CASSYLGRHEQYF